Reported below is one TCR beta chain. Antigen unknown. The table came from immunoSEQ multiplex PCR; TCRdb's copy has only in-frame clones and leaves some out. The sample holds around 1 million clones, over 75% seen once. This record comes from a study of shared clonotypes between healthy human individuals. Regarding the study as a whole: Relative to clonotypes present in all four donors, those not shared had lower generation probabilities. Estimated clonotype richness was generally higher in naive than memory subsets. Among donors, sharing of clonotypes was expected to be affected by sequencing depth.

The CDR3 is made up of 16 amino acids. Germline values: CDR1 SGHRS, CDR2 YFSETQ. V shed 4 bases and J shed 3 bases, with 17 bases lying between them. The sequenced sample was memory CD4+ T cells sorted from blood. Subset: CD45RA-negative fraction. This clonotype was obtained from a man aged 18 to 29 in good health. The chain uses TRBV5-1 and TRBJ1-3, with a tentative D call TRBD1 (5 bases). The DNA of the CDR3 is TGCGCCAGCAGCGCGGAGTCAGGGTCCGGTGGAAACACCATATATTTT. Its protein product is CASSAESGSGGNTIYF.